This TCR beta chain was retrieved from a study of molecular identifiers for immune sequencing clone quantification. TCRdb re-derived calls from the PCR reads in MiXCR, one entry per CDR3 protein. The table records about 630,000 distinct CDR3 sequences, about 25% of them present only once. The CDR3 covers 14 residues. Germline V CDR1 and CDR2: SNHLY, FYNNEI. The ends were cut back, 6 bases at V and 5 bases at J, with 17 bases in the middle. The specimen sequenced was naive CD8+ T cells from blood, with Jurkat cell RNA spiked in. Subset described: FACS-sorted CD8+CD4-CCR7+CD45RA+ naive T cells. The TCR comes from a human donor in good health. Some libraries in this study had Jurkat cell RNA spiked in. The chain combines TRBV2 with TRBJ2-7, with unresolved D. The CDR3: CASRSSGVPHEQYF. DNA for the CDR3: TGTGCCAGCAGAAGCAGTGGGGTTCCCCACGAGCAGTACTTC.